This T cell receptor (beta chain) was documented in a study of blood T cell repertoires in COVID-19. Across the whole study: Collection of acute and convalescent COVID-19 samples took place in the United States, Italy and Spain. Sample material is recorded as cDNA or gDNA derived from T cells, B-cell-depleted T cells, or PBMCs.

As handled by the study authors: Estimates of nucleated cell counts were drawn from the amplification of reference gene primers. TCRdb's copy holds only in-frame clones and misses some; the assay was immunoSEQ multiplex PCR. The V and J calls and clone size are taken from that table; D and trimming were inferred from the DNA. The sample includes around 360,000 clones, around 87% seen only once; the top ten take roughly 10%. Looked up from germline, CDR1 is GTSNPN and CDR2 is SVGIG (reference sequence). The V end lost 3 bases, the J end lost 3 bases, and 16 bases lay between the germline ends. The CDR3 covers 15 residues.

This sequence joins TRBV30 and TRBJ2-3; the D gene is possibly TRBD2 (6 bases). The sequence derives from a woman aged 25 to 45 with COVID-19, enrolled during active disease. The sequenced material came from peripheral blood. The CDR3 coding sequence is TGTGCCTGGAGCCTAAATCGGGACTGGACAGATACGCAGTATTTT. Protein sequence: CAWSLNRDWTDTQYF.